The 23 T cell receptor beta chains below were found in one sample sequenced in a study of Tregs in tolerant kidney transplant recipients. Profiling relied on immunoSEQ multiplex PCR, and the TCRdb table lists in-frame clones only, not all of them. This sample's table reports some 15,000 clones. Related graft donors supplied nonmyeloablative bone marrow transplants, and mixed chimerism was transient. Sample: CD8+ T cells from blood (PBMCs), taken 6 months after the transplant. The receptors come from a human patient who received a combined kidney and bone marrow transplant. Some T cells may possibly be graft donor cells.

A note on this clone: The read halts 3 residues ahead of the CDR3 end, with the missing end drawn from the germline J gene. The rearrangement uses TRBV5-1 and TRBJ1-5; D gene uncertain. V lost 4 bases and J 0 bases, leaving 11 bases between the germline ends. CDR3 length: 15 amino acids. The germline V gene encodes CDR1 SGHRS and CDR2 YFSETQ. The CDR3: CASSLAAGSNQPQHF. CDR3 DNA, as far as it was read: TGCGCCAGCAGCCTTGCCGCGGGTAGCAATCAGCCC.

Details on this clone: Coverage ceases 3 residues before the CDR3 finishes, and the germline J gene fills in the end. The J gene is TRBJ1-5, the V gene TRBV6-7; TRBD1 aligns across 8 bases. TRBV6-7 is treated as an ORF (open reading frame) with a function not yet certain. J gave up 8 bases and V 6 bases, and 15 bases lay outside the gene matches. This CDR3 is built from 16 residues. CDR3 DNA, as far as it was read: TGTGCCAGCAGCCCTCCGGGGGGACAGGTTGAAGAGCCC. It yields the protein CASSPPGGQVEEP. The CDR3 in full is CASSPPGGQVEEPQHF.

CDR3 sequence reads: CASSRQGSNEKLFF. Incomplete CDR3 DNA: TGTGCCAGCTCACGACAGGGATCTAATGAAAAA. J is TRBJ1-4 and V is TRBV18; 7 positions match TRBD1. The read finishes 3 residues shy of the CDR3 end, and the germline J gene is used to complete it. This CDR3 spans 14 amino acids. The V gene's germline CDR1 is KGHSH and CDR2 LQKENI. Trimming cost V 4 bases and J 3 bases; bases outside gene matches: 2.

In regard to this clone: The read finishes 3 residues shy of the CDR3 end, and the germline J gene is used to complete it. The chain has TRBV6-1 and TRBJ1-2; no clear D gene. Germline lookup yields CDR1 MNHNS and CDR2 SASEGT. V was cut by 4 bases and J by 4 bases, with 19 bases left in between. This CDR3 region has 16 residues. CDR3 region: CASSGPGRTALYGYTF. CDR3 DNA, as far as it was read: TGTGCCAGCAGTGGACCGGGGAGAACAGCACTCTATGGC.

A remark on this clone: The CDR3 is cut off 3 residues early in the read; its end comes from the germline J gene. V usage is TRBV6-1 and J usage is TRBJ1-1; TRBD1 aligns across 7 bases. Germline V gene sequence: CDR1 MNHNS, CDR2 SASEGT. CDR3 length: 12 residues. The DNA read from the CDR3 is TGTGCCAGCAGTGCGACAGGGCATCAA. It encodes CASSATGHQ. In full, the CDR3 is CASSATGHQAFF.

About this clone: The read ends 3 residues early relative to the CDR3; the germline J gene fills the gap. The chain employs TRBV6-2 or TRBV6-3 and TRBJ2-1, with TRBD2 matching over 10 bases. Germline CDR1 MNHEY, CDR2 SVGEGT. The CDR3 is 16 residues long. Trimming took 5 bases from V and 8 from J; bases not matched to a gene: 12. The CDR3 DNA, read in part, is TGTGCCAGCAGTCTCGGCCTAGCGGGAGCTAGCTATGAG. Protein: CASSLGLAGASYE. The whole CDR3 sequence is CASSLGLAGASYEQFF.

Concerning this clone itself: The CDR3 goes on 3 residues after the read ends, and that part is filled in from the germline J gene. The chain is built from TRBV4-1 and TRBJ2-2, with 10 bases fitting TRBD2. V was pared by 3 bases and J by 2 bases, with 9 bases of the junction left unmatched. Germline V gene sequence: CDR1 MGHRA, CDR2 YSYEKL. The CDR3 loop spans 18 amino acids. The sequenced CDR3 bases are TGCGCCAGCAGCCACTGGGCCCTAGCGGGGGCAAACACCGGGGAG. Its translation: CASSHWALAGANTGE. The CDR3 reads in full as CASSHWALAGANTGELFF.

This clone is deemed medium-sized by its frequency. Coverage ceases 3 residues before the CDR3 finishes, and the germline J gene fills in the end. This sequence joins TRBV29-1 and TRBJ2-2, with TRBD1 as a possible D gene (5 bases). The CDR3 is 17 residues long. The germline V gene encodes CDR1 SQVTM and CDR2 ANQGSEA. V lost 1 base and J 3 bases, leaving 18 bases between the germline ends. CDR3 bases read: TGCAGCGTTGAAGGGTCCCTCGGGTTAGGGGACACCGGGGAG. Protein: CSVEGSLGLGDTGE. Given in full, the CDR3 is CSVEGSLGLGDTGELFF.

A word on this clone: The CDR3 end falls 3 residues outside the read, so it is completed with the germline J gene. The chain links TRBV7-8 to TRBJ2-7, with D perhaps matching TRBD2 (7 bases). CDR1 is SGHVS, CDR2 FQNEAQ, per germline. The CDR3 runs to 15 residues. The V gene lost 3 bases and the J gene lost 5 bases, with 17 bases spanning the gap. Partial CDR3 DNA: TGTGCCAGCAGCTTGACGAGGGGGGGATGGCACGAG. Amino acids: CASSLTRGGWHE. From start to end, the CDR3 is CASSLTRGGWHEQYF.

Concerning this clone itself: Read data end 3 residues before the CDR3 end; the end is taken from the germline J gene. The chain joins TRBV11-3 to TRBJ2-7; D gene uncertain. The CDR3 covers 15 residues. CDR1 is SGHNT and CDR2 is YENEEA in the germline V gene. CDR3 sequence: CASRLAAGSSYEQYF. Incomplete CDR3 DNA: TGTGCAAGTCGCTTAGCTGCCGGGTCCTCCTACGAG.

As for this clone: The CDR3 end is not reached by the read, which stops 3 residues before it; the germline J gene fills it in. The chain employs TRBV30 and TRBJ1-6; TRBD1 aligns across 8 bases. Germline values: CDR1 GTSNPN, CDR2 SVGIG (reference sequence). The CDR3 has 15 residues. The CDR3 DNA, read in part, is TGTGCCTGGAACAGACAGGGGCTCTTTCGGGCCCCC. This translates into CAWNRQGLFRAP. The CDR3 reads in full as CAWNRQGLFRAPLHF. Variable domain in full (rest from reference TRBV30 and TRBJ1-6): SQTIHQWPATLVQPVGSPLSLECTVEGTSNPNLYWYRQAAGRGLQLLFYSVGIGQISSEVPQNLSASRPQDRQFILSSKKLLLSDSGFYLCAWNRQGLFRAPLHFGNGTRLTVT.

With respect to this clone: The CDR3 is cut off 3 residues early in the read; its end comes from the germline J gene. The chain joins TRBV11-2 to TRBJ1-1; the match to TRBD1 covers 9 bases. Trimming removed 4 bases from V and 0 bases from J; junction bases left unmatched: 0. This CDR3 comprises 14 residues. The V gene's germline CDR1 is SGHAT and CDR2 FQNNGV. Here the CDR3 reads CASSWTGVNTEAFF. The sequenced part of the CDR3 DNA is TGTGCCAGCAGCTGGACAGGGGTGAACACTGAA.

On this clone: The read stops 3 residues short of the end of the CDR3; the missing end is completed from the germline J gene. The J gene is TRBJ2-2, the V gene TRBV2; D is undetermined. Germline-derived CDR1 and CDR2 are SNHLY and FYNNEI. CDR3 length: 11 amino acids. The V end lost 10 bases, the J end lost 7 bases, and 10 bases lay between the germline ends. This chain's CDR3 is CATRVVGELFF. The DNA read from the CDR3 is TGTGCCACCCGGGTGGTCGGGGAG.

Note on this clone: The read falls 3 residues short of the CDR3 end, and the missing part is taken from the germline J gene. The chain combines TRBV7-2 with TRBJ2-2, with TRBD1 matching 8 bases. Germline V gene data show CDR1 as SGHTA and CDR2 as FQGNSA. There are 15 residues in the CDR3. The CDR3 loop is CASSFHPGGEEKLFF. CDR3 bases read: TGTGCCAGCAGCTTCCACCCAGGGGGCGAGGAAAAG.

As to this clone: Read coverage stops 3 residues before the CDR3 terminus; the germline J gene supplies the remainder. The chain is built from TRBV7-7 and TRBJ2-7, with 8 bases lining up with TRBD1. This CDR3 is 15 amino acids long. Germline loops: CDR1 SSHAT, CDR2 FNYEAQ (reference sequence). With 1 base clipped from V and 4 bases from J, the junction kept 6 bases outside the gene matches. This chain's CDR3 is CASSLGTGPLYEQYF. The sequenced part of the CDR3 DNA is TGTGCCAGCAGCTTAGGGACAGGGCCACTATACGAG.

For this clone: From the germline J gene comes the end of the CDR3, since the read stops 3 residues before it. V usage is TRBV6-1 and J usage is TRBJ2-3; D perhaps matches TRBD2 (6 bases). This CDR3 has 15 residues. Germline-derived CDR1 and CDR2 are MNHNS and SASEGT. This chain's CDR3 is CASSEAGGMLETQYF. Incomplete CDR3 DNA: TGTGCCAGCAGTGAAGCGGGCGGGATGCTGGAGACG.

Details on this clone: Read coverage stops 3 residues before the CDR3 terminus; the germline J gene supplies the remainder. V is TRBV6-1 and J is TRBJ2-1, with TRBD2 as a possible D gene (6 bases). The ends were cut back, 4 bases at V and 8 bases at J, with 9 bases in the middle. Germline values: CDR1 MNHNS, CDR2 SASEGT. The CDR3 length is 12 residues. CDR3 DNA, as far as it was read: TGTGCCAGCAGTGGACTAGGCGATGAG. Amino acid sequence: CASSGLGDE. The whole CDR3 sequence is CASSGLGDEQFF.

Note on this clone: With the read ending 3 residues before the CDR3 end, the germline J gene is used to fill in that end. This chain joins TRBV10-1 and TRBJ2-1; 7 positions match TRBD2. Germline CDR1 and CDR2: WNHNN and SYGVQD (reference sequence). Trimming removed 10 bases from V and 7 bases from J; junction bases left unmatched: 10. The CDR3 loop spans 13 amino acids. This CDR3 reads CATADSGWNEQFF. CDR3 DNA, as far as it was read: TGCGCCACCGCGGATAGCGGGTGGAATGAG.

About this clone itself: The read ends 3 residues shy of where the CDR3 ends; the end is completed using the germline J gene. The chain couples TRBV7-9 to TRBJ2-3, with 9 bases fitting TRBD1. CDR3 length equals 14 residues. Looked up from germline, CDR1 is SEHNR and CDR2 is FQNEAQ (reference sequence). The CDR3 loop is CASSTGTGNQPQYF. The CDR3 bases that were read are TGTGCCAGCAGCACCGGGACAGGGAATCAGCCG.

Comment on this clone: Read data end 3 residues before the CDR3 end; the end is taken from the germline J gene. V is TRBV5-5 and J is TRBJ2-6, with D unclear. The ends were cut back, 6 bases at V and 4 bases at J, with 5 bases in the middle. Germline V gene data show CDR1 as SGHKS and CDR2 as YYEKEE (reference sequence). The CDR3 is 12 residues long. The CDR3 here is CASTRGANVLTF. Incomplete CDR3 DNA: TGTGCCAGCACGCGGGGGGCCAACGTC.

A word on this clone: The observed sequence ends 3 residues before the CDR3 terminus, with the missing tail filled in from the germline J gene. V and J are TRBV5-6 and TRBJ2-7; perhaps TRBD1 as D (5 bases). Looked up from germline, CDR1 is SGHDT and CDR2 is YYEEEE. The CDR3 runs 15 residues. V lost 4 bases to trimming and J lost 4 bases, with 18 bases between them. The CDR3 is CASSVPGAGWYEQYF. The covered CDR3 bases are TGTGCCAGCAGCGTTCCTGGGGCAGGCTGGTACGAG.

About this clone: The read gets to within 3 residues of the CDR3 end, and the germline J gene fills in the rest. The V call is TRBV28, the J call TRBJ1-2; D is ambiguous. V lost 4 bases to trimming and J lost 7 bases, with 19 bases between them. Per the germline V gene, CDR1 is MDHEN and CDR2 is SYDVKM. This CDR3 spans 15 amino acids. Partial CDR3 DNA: TGTGCCAGCAGTTCCCCGGAGGAACAGCTGAGTGGC. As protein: CASSSPEEQLSG. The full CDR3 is CASSSPEEQLSGYTF.

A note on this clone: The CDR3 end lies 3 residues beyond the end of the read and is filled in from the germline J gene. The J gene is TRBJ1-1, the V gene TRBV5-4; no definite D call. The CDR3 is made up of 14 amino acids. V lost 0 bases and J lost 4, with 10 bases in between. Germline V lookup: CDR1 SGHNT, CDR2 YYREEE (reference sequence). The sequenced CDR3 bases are TGTGCCAGCAGCTTGGCGTATTTTAGCACTGAA. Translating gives CASSLAYFSTE. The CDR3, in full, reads CASSLAYFSTEAFF.